These T cell receptor beta chains were read from a single sample in a study of T cells in localized non-small cell lung cancer. The protocol was immunoSEQ multiplex PCR, while the TCRdb copy is restricted to in-frame clones and leaves out a portion. This sample yields over 30,000 clones, of which around 84% are seen a single time; 4% to 4.5% belongs to the top ten. The specimen was peripheral blood, collected before any cancer treatment. Source of these receptors: a male donor aged 60 or over with stage III lung adenocarcinoma. Both conserved end residues are part of each CDR3. The D gene is left open where the match is weak. For some rows the clone size is stated as once, few or many, or as a class when expanded; others skip it.

v_call	j_call	clone_size	d_call	cdr3_length	cdr3_nt	cdr3_aa
TRBV5-1	TRBJ1-5	.	TRBD1	15	TGCGCCAGCAGCTTCGGGGACAGGGACAATCAGCCCCAGCATTTT	CASSFGDRDNQPQHF
TRBV7-8	TRBJ2-1	.	.	16	TGTGCCAGCAGCCCGTCCAGGGCGGCCAAATACAATGAGCAGTTCTTC	CASSPSRAAKYNEQFF
TRBV7-9	TRBJ1-1	few	.	16	TGTGCCAGCAGCTCCAGGACGAGGGGCTTGAACACTGAAGCTTTCTTT	CASSSRTRGLNTEAFF
TRBV5-1	TRBJ2-3	.	TRBD1	14	TGCGCCAGCAGCGGCTCAGGGGGAGCAGATACGCAGTATTTT	CASSGSGGADTQYF
TRBV15	TRBJ1-5	.	.	15	TGTGCCACCAGCAGGGATCCGGGGAGCAATCAGCCCCAGCATTTT	CATSRDPGSNQPQHF
TRBV18	TRBJ2-3	.	.	15	TGTGCCAGCTCACCAGTGGGGGATGGCACAGATACGCAGTATTTT	CASSPVGDGTDTQYF
TRBV9	TRBJ1-2	.	.	12	TGTGCCAGCAGCGTGGCTAACTATGGCTACACCTTC	CASSVANYGYTF
TRBV6-1	TRBJ2-7	.	TRBD1	15	TGTGCCAGCAGTACATCCAGGGGGCCAGGCTACGAGCAGTACTTC	CASSTSRGPGYEQYF
TRBV7-9	TRBJ1-2	.	.	15	TGTGCCAGCAGCTTACCGGACAGATCTAACTATGGCTACACCTTC	CASSLPDRSNYGYTF
TRBV5-1	TRBJ2-5	.	TRBD2	14	TGCGCCAGCTGGACTAGCGGGATAGAGGAGACCCAGTACTTC	CASWTSGIEETQYF
TRBV28	TRBJ2-1	.	.	14	TGTGCCAGCAGTTTACGGGGAGCACACAATGAGCAGTTCTTC	CASSLRGAHNEQFF
TRBV5-5	TRBJ1-1	.	.	15	TGTGCCAGCAGCTTGGGGCCGTGGGACGGCACTGAAGCTTTCTTT	CASSLGPWDGTEAFF
TRBV2	TRBJ2-7	once	TRBD1	14	TGTGCCAGCCATCTGGGACAGGGGGCTCGGGAGCAGTACTTC	CASHLGQGAREQYF
TRBV5-1	TRBJ2-1	.	.	14	TGCGCCAGCAGCTTCGACCAAAGGGGGAATGAGCAGTTCTTC	CASSFDQRGNEQFF
TRBV18	TRBJ2-4	.	.	15	TGTGCCAGCCAAACTTCGGGACGAGAAAAAAACATTCAGTACTTC	CASQTSGREKNIQYF
TRBV7-9	TRBJ2-5	few	.	15	TGTGCCAGCAGCTTATCCCTCACGGCACAAGAGACCCAGTACTTC	CASSLSLTAQETQYF
TRBV19	TRBJ1-2	.	.	11	TGTGCCAGTAGTGCTGGTTATGGCTACACCTTC	CASSAGYGYTF
TRBV28	TRBJ2-4	.	TRBD1	15	TGTGCCAGCAGAAAAGGGGGCCGCGCCAAAAACATTCAGTACTTC	CASRKGGRAKNIQYF
TRBV5-4	TRBJ2-1	.	TRBD2	19	TGTGCCAGCAGTTCCCGGTTGACTAGCGGGAGGGGGTCCCACAATGAGCAGTTCTTC	CASSSRLTSGRGSHNEQFF
TRBV6-5	TRBJ1-6	.	.	16	TGTGCCAGCAGTTGGCAAGGCAGGGACGGTAATTCACCCCTCCACTTT	CASSWQGRDGNSPLHF
TRBV5-4	TRBJ1-5	.	.	19	TGTGCCAGCAGTCAAGATTATAGGAGGCACCGAGATGGCAATCAGCCCCAGCATTTT	CASSQDYRRHRDGNQPQHF
TRBV19	TRBJ2-1	.	TRBD2	18	TGTGCCAGTAGTATCAGGCTAGCGGGGACTTACTCCTACAATGAGCAGTTCTTC	CASSIRLAGTYSYNEQFF
TRBV9	TRBJ1-4	.	.	16	TGTGCCAGCAGCCCGGCCCCGTGGGGGCCCGATGAAAAACTGTTTTTT	CASSPAPWGPDEKLFF
TRBV5-1	TRBJ1-1	.	.	13	TGCGCCAGCAGCGTCGGGGTGGATACTGAAGCTTTCTTT	CASSVGVDTEAFF
TRBV10-1	TRBJ2-3	.	TRBD2	16	TGCGCCAGCGGGGAACTAGCGGGAGACCGCACAGATACGCAGTATTTT	CASGELAGDRTDTQYF
TRBV15	TRBJ2-7	.	TRBD1	14	TGTGCCACCAGCAGAGACAGGGGGCCCTACGAGCAGTACTTC	CATSRDRGPYEQYF
TRBV28	TRBJ2-2	.	TRBD1	15	TGTGCCAGTACCCAAGGGGGCTTAAACACCGGGGAGCTGTTTTTT	CASTQGGLNTGELFF
TRBV29-1	TRBJ2-3	.	.	13	TGCAGCGCTTACTCCCCCAGGGCTGGAACGCAGTATTTT	CSAYSPRAGTQYF
TRBV19	TRBJ2-1	.	TRBD2	15	TGTGCCAGTAGGCCCGCTAGCGGGGTCTACAATGAGCAGTTCTTC	CASRPASGVYNEQFF
TRBV5-5	TRBJ1-3	few	.	15	TGTGCCAGCATCGGGATCAACATTCGTGGAAACACCATATATTTT	CASIGINIRGNTIYF
TRBV10-3	TRBJ2-3	.	.	14	TGTGCCATCAACCGAGGGGACCCACAAGATACGCAGTATTTT	CAINRGDPQDTQYF
TRBV11-3	TRBJ1-2	.	.	15	TGTGCCAGCAGCTTAGAGGGCAGCGCCGTATATGGCTACACCTTC	CASSLEGSAVYGYTF
TRBV6-5	TRBJ2-2	.	.	11	TGTGTCAGCAGTTACATTGGGGAGCTGTTTTTT	CVSSYIGELFF
TRBV27	TRBJ2-7	.	.	13	TGTGCCAGCAGAGACGGCCATTCCTACGAGCAGTACTTC	CASRDGHSYEQYF
TRBV5-6	TRBJ2-1	.	.	13	TGTGCCAGCAGCCGATCGATGGAAAGTGAGCAGTTCTTC	CASSRSMESEQFF
TRBV19	TRBJ1-5	few	.	15	TGTGCCAGTAGTATGGGGCGATCGGGGAATCAGCCCCAGCATTTT	CASSMGRSGNQPQHF
TRBV9	TRBJ2-1	.	TRBD2	16	TGTGCCAGCAGCGTATCAGCGGGATCCTCCTACAATGAGCAGTTCTTC	CASSVSAGSSYNEQFF
TRBV29-1	TRBJ2-4	.	.	12	TGCAGCGTCGCCGACGGAAAAAACATTCAGTACTTC	CSVADGKNIQYF
TRBV30	TRBJ1-5	few	.	13	TGTGCCTGGAGTAAACAGGGCAATCAGCCCCAGCATTTT	CAWSKQGNQPQHF
TRBV9	TRBJ2-3	.	TRBD2	15	TGTGCCAGCAGCAAGCTAGGACTAGCGGGAGATACGCAGTATTTT	CASSKLGLAGDTQYF
TRBV4-2	TRBJ1-4	.	TRBD1	18	TGTGCCAGCAGCGCCTCCGACAGGGGCTTTGAGTCTAATGAAAAACTGTTTTTT	CASSASDRGFESNEKLFF
TRBV9	TRBJ2-2	.	.	17	TGTGCCAGCAGCGTAGCGGCGGGCCGGTCGAACACCGGGGAGCTGTTTTTT	CASSVAAGRSNTGELFF
TRBV7-6	TRBJ1-3	.	.	16	TGTGCCAGCAGCTTAGGGTCGTTACTTTCTGGAAACACCATATATTTT	CASSLGSLLSGNTIYF
TRBV6-6	TRBJ1-2	once	TRBD1	14	TGTGCCAGCGGTGACAGGGGGCCTGACTATGGCTACACCTTC	CASGDRGPDYGYTF
TRBV6-5	TRBJ1-1	.	TRBD1	14	TGTGCCAGCAGTCGGGACAGGGTGGACACTGAAGCTTTCTTT	CASSRDRVDTEAFF
TRBV10-3	TRBJ1-1	once	.	15	TGTGCCATCAGTGAGCGGCGGGGAGGGAACACTGAAGCTTTCTTT	CAISERRGGNTEAFF
TRBV5-6	TRBJ1-1	.	.	13	TGTGCCAGCAGCGGAGACATGTTTTCTGAAGCTTTCTTT	CASSGDMFSEAFF